The clone carrying this TCR beta chain was observed a handful of times. This record comes from a study of PD-L1 blockade in urothelial cancer. Study in general: Peripheral blood specimens exhibited a median yield of approximately 150,000 T cells.

TCRdb keeps only in-frame clones here, not all; method: immunoSEQ multiplex PCR. This table has some 56,000 clones, more than 80% appearing once. Stated time point: pretreatment peripheral blood. The CDR3 spans 14 residues. The trim removed 3 bases at V and 3 bases at J, leaving 5 bases unmatched. Per the germline V gene, CDR1 is LNHDA and CDR2 is SQIVND (reference sequence). This sequence was found in a man between 45 and 60 years old with urothelial cancer. The rearrangement uses TRBV19 and TRBJ2-7; 7 nucleotides agree with TRBD2. Sample: PBMCs, taken around atezolizumab (anti-PD-L1) treatment. CDR3 DNA: TGTGCCAGTAGTATGCGCGGGAGCAACTACGAGCAGTACTTC. The encoded protein is CASSMRGSNYEQYF. Supplemented by reference TRBV19 and TRBJ2-7, the full variable domain reads DGGITQSPKYLFRKEGQNVTLSCEQNLNHDAMYWYRQDPGQGLRLIYYSQIVNDFQKGDIAEGYSVSREKKESFPLTVTSAQKNPTAFYLCASSMRGSNYEQYFGPGTRLTVT.